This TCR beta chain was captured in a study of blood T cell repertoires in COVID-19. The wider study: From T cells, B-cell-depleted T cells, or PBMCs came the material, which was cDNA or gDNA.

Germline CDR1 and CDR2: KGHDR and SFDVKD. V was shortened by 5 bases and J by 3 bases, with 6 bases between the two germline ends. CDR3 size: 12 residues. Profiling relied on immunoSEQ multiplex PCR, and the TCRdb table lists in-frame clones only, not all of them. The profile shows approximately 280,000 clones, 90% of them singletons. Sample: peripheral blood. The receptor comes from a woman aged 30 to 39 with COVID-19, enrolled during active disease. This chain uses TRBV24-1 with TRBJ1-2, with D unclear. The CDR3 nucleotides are TGTGCCACCAGTGGGGCAGACTATGGCTACACCTTC. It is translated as CATSGADYGYTF.